The 11 T cell receptor delta chains in this list originate from one sample, sequenced in a study of γδ T cells in repeated Plasmodium falciparum infection (dated by TCRdb to the early 2020s). The library was built by means of multiplex PCR. The sequencer listed for this sample is Illumina MiSeq. Clone calls in TCRdb were regenerated from the public reads with CATT, after which identical DNA sequences shared one row. The sample table records 80,000 to 95,000 delta-chain clones; over 1.3% of these occur just once. The ten largest make up around 8.1% of the sample. For bulk TCR repertoire analysis, Vgamma9/Vdelta2+ and Vdelta2-negative gammadelta T cell populations were flow-sorted out of peripheral blood mononuclear cells. The sequencing input was gamma-delta T cells from blood. The origin of the receptors is a pool of human donors (malaria-infected and uninfected, not separated).

In this sample, this clone turned up a few times. This is likely an artifact of a read error, given a far larger clone one base away. This CDR3 is also generated by other DNA sequences in the sample. The chain uses TRDV2 and TRDJ1; a weak D match, TRDD3 (6 bases). Germline CDR1 and CDR2: GEAIGNYY and EKD. V was cut by 3 bases and J by 3 bases, with 31 bases left in between. The CDR3 has 20 residues. CDR3 sequence: CACDPISGGGIRELADKLIF. The CDR3 bases are TGTGCCTGTGACCCAATCAGCGGCGGGGGAATACGCGAATTGGCCGATAAACTCATCTTT.

This clone was observed a handful of times. This chain joins TRDV2 and TRDJ1; D call uncertain. The CDR3 runs 15 residues. Trimming shortened V by 3 bases and J by 0 bases, and 13 bases separated the two germline ends. Germline CDR1 reads GEAIGNYY; CDR2 reads EKD. This CDR3 is CACDHLEAYTDKLIF. The CDR3 DNA reads as TGTGCCTGTGACCATCTGGAGGCGTACACCGATAAACTCATCTTT.

For this clone: It differs at one base from a far larger clone, so likely a read error. The V gene call reads TRDV3; no J gene was called; the D call of TRDD3 is as the table states it, not checked on the DNA. Per the germline V gene, CDR1 is TVYSNPD and CDR2 is GDNSRS (reference sequence). The CDR3 loop spans 17 amino acids. CDR3 sequence reads: CAFTSGGYVRYTDKLIF. DNA of the CDR3: TGTGCCTTTACCTCTGGGGGATACGTTCGGTACACCGATAAACTCATCTTC.

This clone has just a few counts. TCRdb attributes to this sequence the protein of a much larger clone, which differs from the DNA translation at residue 8; a read error is likely, and the protein displayed is translated from the DNA. The chain links TRDV2 to TRDJ1; D not resolved. The J gene comes from matching the DNA to germline here; TCRdb lacks it. The ends were cut back, 3 bases at V and 2 bases at J, with 12 bases in the middle. This CDR3 comprises 14 residues. Germline V gives CDR1 GEAIGNYY, CDR2 EKD. The CDR3 reads CACDPLLGTDKLIF. The CDR3 DNA reads TGTGCCTGTGACCCTTTACTCGGGACCGATAAACTCATCTTT.

The table lists this clone with a few counts. For this DNA, TCRdb reports the protein of a much larger clone, which diverges at residue 12, most likely from a read error; the protein presented here is translated directly from the DNA. CDR3 sequence reads: CAFDKLYWGILGDTDKLIF. CDR3 DNA sequence: TGTGCCTTCGACAAGCTGTACTGGGGGATACTGGGGGACACCGATAAACTCATCTTT. This chain joins TRDV3 and TRDJ1, with TRDD3 matching over 12 bases. TCRdb records no J gene; here it was assigned by comparing the DNA to germline. CDR1 is TVYSNPD and CDR2 is GDNSRS in the germline V gene (reference sequence). Unmatched junction bases numbered 17, after V lost 3 bases and J lost 0 bases. The length of the CDR3 is 19 residues.

This clone was picked up many times. The chain links TRDV1 to TRDJ1, with 11 positions matching TRDD3. The V and J ends lost 4 bases and 3 bases, in that order; junction bases with no gene match: 19. From germline, CDR1 is TSWWSYY and CDR2 QGS. The CDR3 spans 20 residues. CDR3 residues: CALGGTIPPGLGDRADKLIF. CDR3 DNA sequence: TGTGCTCTTGGGGGGACGATTCCCCCCGGACTGGGGGATAGGGCCGATAAACTCATCTTT.

Many counts were recorded for this clone. Mismatch with germline at one junction end may stem from a read error. Different DNA sequences within this sample yield the same CDR3. The rearrangement links TRDV1 to TRDJ1, with TRDD3 identical over 11 bases. Here the J gene was assigned by germline matching of the DNA, as TCRdb has none. The CDR3 has 25 amino acids. The V gene's germline CDR1 is TSWWSYY and CDR2 QGS. CDR3 residues: CALGERSIWYPIVGDTLGYTDKLIF. CDR3 nucleotides: TGTGCTCTTGGGGAACGAAGTATCTGGTACCCCATTGTGGGGGATACGTTGGGGTACACAGATAAACTCATCTTT.

This clone turned up a few times. The TCRdb record carries a much larger clone's protein, which differs from this DNA's translation at residue 16; a read error is the likely cause, and the protein listed here is the DNA translation. The chain recombines TRDV1 with TRDJ1, with D maybe TRDD2 (6 bases). The V and J ends lost 0 bases and 4 bases respectively, with 39 bases between them. Looked up from germline, CDR1 is TSWWSYY and CDR2 is QGS. The CDR3 is 24 amino acids. The CDR3 DNA is TGTGCTCTTGGGGAACTAGATAAGGGGAAGAAGAGCCTATCCCTTCCCACACAGAGCGATAAACTCATCTTT. It specifies CALGELDKGKKSLSLPTQSDKLIF.

This clone was observed a few times. The amino acid sequence in TCRdb belongs to a much larger clone and departs from this DNA's translation at residue 4, likely a sequencing read error; the sequence shown is translated from the DNA. The chain has TRDV1 and TRDJ1; the match to TRDD3 covers 9 bases. The J gene, not given by TCRdb, was assigned here from a germline match of the nucleotide sequence. CDR1 TSWWSYY and CDR2 QGS come from the germline V gene. The CDR3 consists of 23 residues. The CDR3 sequence: CALRERSSTLLGDSSLLTDKLIF. CDR3 coding DNA: TGTGCTCTTAGGGAACGTTCCTCCACTTTACTGGGGGACTCTTCCCTCCTCACCGATAAACTCATCTTT.

Note on this clone: TCRdb's entry gives the protein of a much larger clone, which mismatches this DNA's translation at residue 4, likely from a read error; the protein reported here is translated from the DNA. The chain couples TRDV2 to TRDJ1; 12 nucleotides match TRDD3. The germline V gene has CDR1 GEAIGNYY and CDR2 EKD. The CDR3 has 17 residues. The trim removed 6 bases at V and 0 bases at J, leaving 10 bases unmatched. This CDR3 is CACNSLLGDTDTDKLIF. The CDR3, as DNA: TGTGCCTGTAACTCCTTACTGGGGGATACCGACACCGATAAACTCATCTTT.

This clone was observed a few times. A far larger clone is just one base off, so this is likely a read error. The chain combines TRDV1 with TRDJ1; perhaps TRDD3 as D (6 bases). TCRdb records no J gene; here it was assigned by comparing the DNA to germline. This CDR3 comprises 22 residues. The germline V gene has CDR1 TSWWSYY and CDR2 QGS. The CDR3 region has the DNA TGTGCCCTTGGGGAACGAGTAAAACCTACCATGTGCGATACGAGGTACACCGATAAACTCATCTTT. It codes for CALGERVKPTMCDTRYTDKLIF.